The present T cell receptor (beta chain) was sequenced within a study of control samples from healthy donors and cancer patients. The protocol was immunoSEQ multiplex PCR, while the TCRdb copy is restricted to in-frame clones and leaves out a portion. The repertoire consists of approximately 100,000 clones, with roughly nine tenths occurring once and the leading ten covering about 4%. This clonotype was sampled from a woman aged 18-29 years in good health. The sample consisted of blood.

The CDR3 reads CASSRTGEERQGSAFF. The DNA for the CDR3 is TGTGCCAGCAGCCGGACTGGTGAAGAAAGACAAGGTAGCGCTTTCTTT. The rearrangement joins TRBV7-8 to TRBJ1-1, with D hard to call. The length of the CDR3 is 16 residues. Germline CDR1 reads SGHVS; CDR2 reads FQNEAQ. The V end was cut by 5 bases, the J end by 11 bases, with 27 bases between.